This TCR beta chain was documented in a study of T cells in Graves' hyperthyroidism and ophthalmopathy. Across the study: Peripheral blood was taken when the disease was first diagnosed, before any treatment began. Regarding the study as a whole: Also found in blood were most expanded thyroid clonotypes above 0.001.

Individuals with ophthalmopathy presented a Clinical Activity Score of at least 3, a NOSPECS grade of at least 4 and a duration under 3 months. Based on clinical symptoms, serum thyroxine and TRAb, thyroid ultrasound and orbital computed tomography, diagnoses were reached. V shed 0 bases, J shed 8 bases, and the junction held 2 bases outside the gene matches. In germline, CDR1 is SGDLS, CDR2 YYNGEE. The CDR3 is made up of 15 amino acids. This clonotype turned up a few times. What it recognizes is unknown. Amplified regions were TCR beta CDR3 sequences from RNA transcripts. HTBI primers were used for first-round RT-PCR of the TCR CDR3. TCRdb itself ran the multiplex PCR reads through MiXCR, one entry per CDR3 protein. The table records 500,000 or so distinct CDR3 sequences, about 16% of them present only once.

The source of this sequence is a woman in her 30s with Graves' ophthalmopathy. The chain joins TRBV9 to TRBJ2-1; TRBD2 agrees at 13 bases. The sequenced sample consisted of blood. CDR3 sequence: CASSVATSGRDEQFF. As DNA, the CDR3 is TGTGCCAGCAGCGTAGCTACTAGCGGGAGGGATGAGCAGTTCTTC.